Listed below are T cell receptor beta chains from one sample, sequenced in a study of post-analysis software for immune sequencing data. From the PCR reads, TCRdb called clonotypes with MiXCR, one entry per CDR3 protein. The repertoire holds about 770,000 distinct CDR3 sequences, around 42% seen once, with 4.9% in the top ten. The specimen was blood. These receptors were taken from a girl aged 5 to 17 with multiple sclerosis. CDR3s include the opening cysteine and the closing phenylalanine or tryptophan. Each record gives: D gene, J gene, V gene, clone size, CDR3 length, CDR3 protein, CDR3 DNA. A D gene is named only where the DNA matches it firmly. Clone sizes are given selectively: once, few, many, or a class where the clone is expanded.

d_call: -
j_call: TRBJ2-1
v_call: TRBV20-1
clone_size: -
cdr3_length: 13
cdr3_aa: CSAYAGPYNEQFF
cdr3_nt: TGCAGTGCCTATGCCGGGCCGTACAATGAGCAGTTCTTC

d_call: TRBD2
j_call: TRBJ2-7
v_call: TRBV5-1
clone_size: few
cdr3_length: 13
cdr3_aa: CASKREESYEQYF
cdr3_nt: TGCGCCAGCAAGCGGGAGGAATCCTACGAGCAGTACTTC

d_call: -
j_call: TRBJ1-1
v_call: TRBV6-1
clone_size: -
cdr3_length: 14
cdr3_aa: CASTLVYMNTEAFF
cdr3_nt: TGTGCCAGCACTTTGGTTTACATGAACACTGAAGCTTTCTTT

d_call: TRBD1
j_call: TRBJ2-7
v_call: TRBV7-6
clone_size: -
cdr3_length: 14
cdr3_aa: CASSGGQGVYEQYF
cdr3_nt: TGTGCCAGCAGCGGAGGACAGGGAGTCTACGAGCAGTACTTC

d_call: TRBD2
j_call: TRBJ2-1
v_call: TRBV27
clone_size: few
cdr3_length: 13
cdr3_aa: CASSSTSGRGQFF
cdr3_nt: TGTGCCAGCAGTTCTACTAGCGGGAGGGGGCAGTTCTTC

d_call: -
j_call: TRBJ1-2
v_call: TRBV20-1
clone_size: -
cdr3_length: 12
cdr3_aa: CSANRGGHGYTF
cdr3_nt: TGCAGTGCTAACCGCGGGGGGCATGGCTACACCTTC

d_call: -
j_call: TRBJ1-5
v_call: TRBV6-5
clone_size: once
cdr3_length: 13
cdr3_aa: CASRTNSNQSQHF
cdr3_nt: TGTGCCAGCAGGACAAATAGCAATCAGTCCCAGCATTTT

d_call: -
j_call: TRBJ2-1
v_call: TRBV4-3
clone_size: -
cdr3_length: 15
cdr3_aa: CASSQDSGEDNEQFF
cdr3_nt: TGCGCCAGCAGCCAAGATAGCGGAGAGGACAATGAGCAGTTCTTC

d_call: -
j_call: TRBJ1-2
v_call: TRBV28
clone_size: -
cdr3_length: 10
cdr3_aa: CGVGNYGYTF
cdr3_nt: TGTGGGGTCGGTAACTATGGCTACACCTTC

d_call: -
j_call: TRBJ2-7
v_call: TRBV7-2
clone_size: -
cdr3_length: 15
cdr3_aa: CASSLEGGPIYEQYF
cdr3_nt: TGTGCCAGCAGCTTAGAGGGCGGGCCCATCTACGAGCAGTACTTC

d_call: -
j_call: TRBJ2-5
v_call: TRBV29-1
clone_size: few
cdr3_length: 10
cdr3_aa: CSGDGETQYF
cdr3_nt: TGCAGCGGGGATGGGGAGACCCAGTACTTC

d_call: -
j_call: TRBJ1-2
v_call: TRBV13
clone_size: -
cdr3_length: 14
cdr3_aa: CASSLGTGPNGYTF
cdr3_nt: TGTGCCAGCAGCTTAGGGACGGGACCGAATGGCTACACCTTC

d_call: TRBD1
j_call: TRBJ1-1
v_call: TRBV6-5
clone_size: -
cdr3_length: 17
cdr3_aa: CASSYRGDRHMNTEAFF
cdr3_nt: TGTGCCAGCAGTTACCGCGGGGACAGACACATGAACACTGAAGCTTTCTTT

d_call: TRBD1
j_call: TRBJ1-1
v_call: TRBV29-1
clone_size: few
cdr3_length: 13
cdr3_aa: CSVDRRGLSEAFF
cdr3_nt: TGCAGCGTTGACCGCAGGGGGCTCTCAGAAGCTTTCTTT

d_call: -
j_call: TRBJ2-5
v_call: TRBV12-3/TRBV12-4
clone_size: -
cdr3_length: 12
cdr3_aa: CASSFWKETQYF
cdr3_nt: TGTGCCAGCAGTTTCTGGAAAGAGACCCAGTACTTC

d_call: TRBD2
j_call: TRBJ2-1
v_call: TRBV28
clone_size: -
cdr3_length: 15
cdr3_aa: CASSLSGSILGEQFF
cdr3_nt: TGTGCCAGCAGTCTTAGCGGGAGTATATTGGGTGAGCAGTTCTTC

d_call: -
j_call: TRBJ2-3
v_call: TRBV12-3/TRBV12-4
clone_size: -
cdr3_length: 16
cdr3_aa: CASSLRSSPSTDTQYF
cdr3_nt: TGTGCCAGCAGTTTGAGGTCATCACCTAGCACAGATACGCAGTATTTT

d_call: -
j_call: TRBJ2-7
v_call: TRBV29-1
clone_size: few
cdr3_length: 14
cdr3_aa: CSVGLGQGMAEQYF
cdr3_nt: TGCAGCGTCGGCCTGGGTCAGGGGATGGCCGAGCAGTACTTC

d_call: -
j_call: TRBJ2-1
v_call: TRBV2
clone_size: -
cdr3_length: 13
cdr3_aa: CACRGALLNEQFF
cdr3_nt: TGTGCCTGCAGAGGGGCCTTACTAAATGAGCAGTTCTTC

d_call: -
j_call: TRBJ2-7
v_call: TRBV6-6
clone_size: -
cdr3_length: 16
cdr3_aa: CASSYDLGVQYYEQYF
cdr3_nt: TGTGCCAGCAGTTACGATTTGGGGGTTCAATACTACGAGCAGTACTTC

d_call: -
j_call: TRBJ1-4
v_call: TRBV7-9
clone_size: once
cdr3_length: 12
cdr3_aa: CAGTREEEKLFF
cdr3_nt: TGTGCCGGTACGCGGGAAGAGGAAAAACTGTTTTTT

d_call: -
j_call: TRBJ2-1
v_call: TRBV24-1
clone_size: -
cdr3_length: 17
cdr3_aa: CATSDLRTASSYNEQFF
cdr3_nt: TGTGCCACCAGTGATTTGAGGACAGCAAGCTCCTACAATGAGCAGTTCTTC

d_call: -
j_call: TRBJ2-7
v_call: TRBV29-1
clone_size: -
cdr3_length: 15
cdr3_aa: CSVEGGRGSIYEQYF
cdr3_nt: TGCAGCGTTGAGGGGGGTAGGGGGTCAATTTACGAGCAGTACTTC

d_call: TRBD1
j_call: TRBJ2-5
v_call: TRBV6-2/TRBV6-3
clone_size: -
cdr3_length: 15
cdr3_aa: CASSRQGRTQETQYF
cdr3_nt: TGTGCCAGCAGTCGACAGGGGCGAACCCAAGAGACCCAGTACTTC

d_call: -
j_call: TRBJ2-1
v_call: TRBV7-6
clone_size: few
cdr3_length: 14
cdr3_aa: CASSRSGNYNEQFF
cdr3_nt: TGTGCCAGCAGCCGGTCGGGAAACTACAATGAGCAGTTCTTC

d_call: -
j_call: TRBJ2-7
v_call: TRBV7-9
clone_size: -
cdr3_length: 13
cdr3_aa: CASSLRGKEVQYF
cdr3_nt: TGTGCCAGCAGCTTAAGGGGGAAGGAGGTGCAGTACTTC

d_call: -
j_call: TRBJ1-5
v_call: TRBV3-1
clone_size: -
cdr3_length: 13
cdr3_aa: CASSQVPRQPQHF
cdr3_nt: TGTGCCAGCAGCCAAGTCCCACGTCAGCCCCAGCATTTT

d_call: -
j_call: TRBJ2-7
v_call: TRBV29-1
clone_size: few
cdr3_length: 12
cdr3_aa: CSVRTGSYEQYF
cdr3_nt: TGCAGCGTCCGGACGGGAAGCTACGAGCAGTACTTC

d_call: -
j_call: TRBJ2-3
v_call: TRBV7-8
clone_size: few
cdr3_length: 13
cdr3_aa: CASSTSRADTQYF
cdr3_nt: TGTGCCAGCAGCACAAGTAGGGCAGATACGCAGTATTTT

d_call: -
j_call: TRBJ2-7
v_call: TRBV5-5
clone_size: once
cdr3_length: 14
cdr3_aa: CASTYERVGYEQYF
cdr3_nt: TGTGCCAGCACCTATGAAAGGGTCGGCTACGAGCAGTACTTC

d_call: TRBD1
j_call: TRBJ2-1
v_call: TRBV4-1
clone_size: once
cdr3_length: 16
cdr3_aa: CASGQVYRGSYNEQFF
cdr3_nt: TGCGCCAGCGGCCAAGTTTACAGGGGGTCCTACAATGAGCAGTTCTTC

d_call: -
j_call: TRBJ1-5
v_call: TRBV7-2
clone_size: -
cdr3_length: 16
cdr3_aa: CASSLGLWDSNQPQHF
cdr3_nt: TGTGCCAGCAGCTTAGGGCTGTGGGACAGCAATCAGCCCCAGCATTTT

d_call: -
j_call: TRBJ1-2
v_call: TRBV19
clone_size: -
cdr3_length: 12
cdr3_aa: CASSGRSYGYTF
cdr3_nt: TGTGCCAGTAGCGGGCGGAGCTATGGCTACACCTTC

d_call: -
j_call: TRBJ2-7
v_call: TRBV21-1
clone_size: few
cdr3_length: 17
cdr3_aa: CASSKALSSGSTYEQYF
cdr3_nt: TGTGCCAGCAGCAAAGCGCTTTCTAGCGGCTCGACCTACGAGCAGTACTTC

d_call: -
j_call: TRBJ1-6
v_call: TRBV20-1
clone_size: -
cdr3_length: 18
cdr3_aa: CSAGTGPQRASYNSPLHF
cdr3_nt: TGCAGTGCCGGGACCGGGCCCCAAAGGGCCTCCTATAATTCACCCCTCCACTTT

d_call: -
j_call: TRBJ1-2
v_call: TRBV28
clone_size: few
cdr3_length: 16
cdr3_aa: CASRHSGGRGGYGYTF
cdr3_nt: TGTGCCAGCCGACACTCCGGGGGCCGAGGGGGGTATGGCTACACCTTC

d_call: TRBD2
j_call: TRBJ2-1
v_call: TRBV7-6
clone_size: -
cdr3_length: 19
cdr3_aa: CASSSLGLAGGPNYNEQFF
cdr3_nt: TGTGCCAGCAGCTCCCTAGGGTTAGCGGGAGGGCCGAACTACAATGAGCAGTTCTTC

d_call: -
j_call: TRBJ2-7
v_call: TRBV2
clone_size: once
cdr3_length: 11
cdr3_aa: CASTEDHEQYF
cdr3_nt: TGTGCCAGCACTGAGGATCACGAGCAGTACTTC

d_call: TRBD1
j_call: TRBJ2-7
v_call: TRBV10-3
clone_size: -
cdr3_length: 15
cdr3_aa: CAISDPDRGTYEQYF
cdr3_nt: TGTGCCATCAGTGACCCGGACAGGGGAACCTACGAGCAGTACTTC

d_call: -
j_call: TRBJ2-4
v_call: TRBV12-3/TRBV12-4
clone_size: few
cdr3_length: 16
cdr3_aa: CASSPLGLATWGIQYF
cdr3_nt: TGTGCCAGCAGCCCCTTGGGATTAGCCACATGGGGGATTCAGTACTTC

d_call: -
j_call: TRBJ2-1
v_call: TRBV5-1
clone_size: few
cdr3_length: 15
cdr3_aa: CASSLSGLAYNEQFF
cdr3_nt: TGCGCCAGCAGCTTGTCGGGGCTAGCCTACAATGAGCAGTTCTTC

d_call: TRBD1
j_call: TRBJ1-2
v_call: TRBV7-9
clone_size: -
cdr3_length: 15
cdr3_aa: CASSASGTGNYGYTF
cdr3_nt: TGTGCCAGCAGCGCCTCCGGGACAGGGAACTATGGCTACACCTTC

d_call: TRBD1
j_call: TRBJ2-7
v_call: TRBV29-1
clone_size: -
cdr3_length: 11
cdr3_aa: CSGTTGDEQYF
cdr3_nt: TGCAGCGGGACGACAGGGGACGAGCAGTACTTC

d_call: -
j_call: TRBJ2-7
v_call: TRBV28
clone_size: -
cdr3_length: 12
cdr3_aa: CASSLQSQGQYF
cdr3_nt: TGTGCCAGCAGTTTACAGTCCCAAGGGCAGTACTTC

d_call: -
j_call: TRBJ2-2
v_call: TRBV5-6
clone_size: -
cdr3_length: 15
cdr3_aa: CATFRQDLNTGELFF
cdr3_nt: TGTGCCACCTTCCGACAGGACCTGAACACCGGGGAGCTGTTTTTT

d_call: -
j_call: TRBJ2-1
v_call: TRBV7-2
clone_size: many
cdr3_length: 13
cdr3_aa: CASSGGSYNEQFF
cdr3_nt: TGTGCCAGCAGCGGAGGGTCCTACAATGAGCAGTTCTTC

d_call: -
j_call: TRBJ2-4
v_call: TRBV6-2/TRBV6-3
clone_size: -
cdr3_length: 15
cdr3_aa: CASRPQGVAKNIQYF
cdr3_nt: TGTGCCAGCAGACCCCAGGGAGTAGCCAAAAACATTCAGTACTTC

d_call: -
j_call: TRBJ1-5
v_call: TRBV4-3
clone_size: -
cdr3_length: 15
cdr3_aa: CASSQVWGADQPQHF
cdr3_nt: TGCGCCAGCAGCCAAGTGTGGGGGGCGGATCAGCCCCAGCATTTT

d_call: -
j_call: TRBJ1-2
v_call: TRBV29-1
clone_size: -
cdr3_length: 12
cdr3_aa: CSVAGDPMRYTF
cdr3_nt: TGCAGCGTTGCAGGGGACCCTATGCGCTACACCTTC

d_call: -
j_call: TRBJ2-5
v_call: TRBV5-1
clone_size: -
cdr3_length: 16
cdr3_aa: CASSLGQGPTGETQYF
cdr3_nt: TGCGCCAGCAGCTTGGGGCAGGGCCCAACTGGGGAGACCCAGTACTTC